This T cell receptor (beta chain) appears in the sequencing data of a study of blood T cell repertoires in COVID-19. Across the study: Samples came from the United States, Italy and Spain, spanning acute and convalescent COVID-19. Sample material is recorded as cDNA or gDNA derived from T cells, B-cell-depleted T cells, or PBMCs.

Source study methods: Amplifying reference gene primers gave estimates of nucleated cell counts. Sequencing used immunoSEQ multiplex PCR; TCRdb keeps in-frame clones, though not all of them. V and J calls plus clone size are reproduced from that table; the DNA served to infer D and trimming. The table includes approximately 210,000 clones, about 89% detected once. V was pared by 5 bases and J by 6 bases, with 10 bases between. The germline gives CDR1 SGHNT, CDR2 YENEEA. This CDR3 has 12 amino acids. What was sequenced was peripheral blood. This TCR was recovered from a woman aged 40 to 55 with acute or convalescent COVID-19. The V gene is TRBV11-3, the J gene TRBJ1-2, with TRBD1 as a possible D gene (5 bases). This CDR3 reads CASSQRGDGYTF. The CDR3 DNA follows: TGTGCCAGCAGCCAAAGGGGCGATGGCTACACCTTC.